The rows below give T cell receptor beta chains drawn from one sample of a study of blood T cell repertoires in COVID-19. Data came from immunoSEQ multiplex PCR; TCRdb stores just in-frame clones and leaves some out. This table holds approximately 260,000 clones, approximately 89% found once. Material: PBMCs or T cells enriched from blood (not recorded which). The receptors here all came from a woman between 40 and 50 years old with acute COVID-19. Each CDR3 is given with its conserved first and last residue. Fields, in order: J gene, V gene, clone size, D gene, CDR3 DNA, CDR3 protein. A D gene is named only where the DNA matches it firmly. Expanded clones are given a class, and other clones once, few, many or no size at all.

J: TRBJ1-5
V: TRBV11-1
size: .
D: .
DNA: TGTGCCAGCAGCTCAAACAGGGACCAGCCCCAGCATTTT
CDR3: CASSSNRDQPQHF

J: TRBJ2-3
V: TRBV12-3/TRBV12-4
size: .
D: .
DNA: TGTGCCAGCAGTTTAGCTAGCCGGGATACGCAGTATTTT
CDR3: CASSLASRDTQYF

J: TRBJ2-7
V: TRBV2
size: few
D: TRBD2
DNA: TGTGCCAGCAGTGACGTGGGACTAGCGGCGCTAGAGCAGTACTTC
CDR3: CASSDVGLAALEQYF

J: TRBJ1-2
V: TRBV27
size: .
D: .
DNA: TGTGCCAGCAGTTTATATCAGGGGCGCTTCTCTGGCTACACCTTC
CDR3: CASSLYQGRFSGYTF

J: TRBJ1-2
V: TRBV2
size: .
D: TRBD1
DNA: TGTGCCAGCGCCGGGACAGCCTCATCCTATGGCTACACCTTC
CDR3: CASAGTASSYGYTF

J: TRBJ1-2
V: TRBV5-8
size: .
D: TRBD1
DNA: TGTGCCAGCAGCTTGTGGGACAGGGGGGCCCATGGCTACACCTTC
CDR3: CASSLWDRGAHGYTF

J: TRBJ2-5
V: TRBV11-3
size: .
D: TRBD2
DNA: TGTGCCAGCAGCTTAGGCGGGAGGGCGACCCAGTACTTC
CDR3: CASSLGGRATQYF

J: TRBJ2-5
V: TRBV7-9
size: .
D: TRBD2
DNA: TGTGCCAGCAGCCAAAGGACTAGCGCGACGAGGGAGACCCAGTACTTC
CDR3: CASSQRTSATRETQYF

J: TRBJ2-3
V: TRBV7-9
size: .
D: TRBD2
DNA: TGTGCCAGCAGCCTCCCCTTTCGCACTAGCGGGAGATCAGATACGCAGTATTTT
CDR3: CASSLPFRTSGRSDTQYF

J: TRBJ1-4
V: TRBV11-2
size: .
D: .
DNA: TGTGCCAGCAGCTTAGCCCAGGGCCTACGTGAAAAACTGTTTTTT
CDR3: CASSLAQGLREKLFF

J: TRBJ1-5
V: TRBV6-5
size: .
D: .
DNA: TGTGCCAGCTTGGCGGGGGCTCATCAGCCCCAGCATTTT
CDR3: CASLAGAHQPQHF

J: TRBJ2-5
V: TRBV7-2
size: .
D: .
DNA: TGTGCCAGCAGCTTGGGGGGCCAAGAGACCCAGTACTTC
CDR3: CASSLGGQETQYF

J: TRBJ2-7
V: TRBV10-3
size: .
D: TRBD2
DNA: TGTGCCATCAGTTACGAGACTAGCGGGAGGGACGAGCAGTACTTC
CDR3: CAISYETSGRDEQYF

J: TRBJ2-1
V: TRBV25-1
size: once
D: .
DNA: TGTGCCAGCAGTGAACTATTTAATGAGCAGTTCTTC
CDR3: CASSELFNEQFF

J: TRBJ1-4
V: TRBV18
size: .
D: .
DNA: TGTGCCAGCTCCCAACTTGCAACTAATGAAAAACTGTTTTTT
CDR3: CASSQLATNEKLFF

J: TRBJ2-3
V: TRBV5-1
size: .
D: .
DNA: TGCGCCAGCAGACCAGGGGCCGTCACAGATACGCAGTATTTT
CDR3: CASRPGAVTDTQYF

J: TRBJ1-1
V: TRBV18
size: .
D: .
DNA: TGTGCCAGCTCACCAGTGACAGGCACTGAAGCTTTCTTT
CDR3: CASSPVTGTEAFF

J: TRBJ2-7
V: TRBV6-5
size: .
D: TRBD2
DNA: TGTGCCAGTGCTAGGGCCCTAGCGGAGGTGTTTGAGCAGTACTTC
CDR3: CASARALAEVFEQYF

J: TRBJ2-1
V: TRBV23-1
size: .
D: TRBD2
DNA: TGCGCCAGCAGTCAATCGGGGCTAGCGGGAGTCGGTGAGCAGTTCTTC
CDR3: CASSQSGLAGVGEQFF

J: TRBJ1-4
V: TRBV7-6
size: .
D: TRBD1
DNA: TGTGCCAGCAGCCCCCGGACAGGATACGAAAAACTGTTTTTT
CDR3: CASSPRTGYEKLFF

J: TRBJ1-2
V: TRBV28
size: .
D: .
DNA: TGTGCCAGCAGTTTAAAAGGGGCAGGCAAGGATGGCTACACCTTC
CDR3: CASSLKGAGKDGYTF

J: TRBJ1-2
V: TRBV28
size: .
D: TRBD1
DNA: TGTGCCAGCAGTTCTACACAGGGGGATGGCTACACCTTC
CDR3: CASSSTQGDGYTF

J: TRBJ1-6
V: TRBV27
size: .
D: .
DNA: TGTGCCAGCTGGGGGGTAGGGAGGATTTCACCCCTCCACTTT
CDR3: CASWGVGRISPLHF

J: TRBJ1-1
V: TRBV5-1
size: once
D: .
DNA: TGCGCCAGCAGCTCTGGCTACTGGGGGGTTTGGAATAACACTGAAGCTTTCTTT
CDR3: CASSSGYWGVWNNTEAFF

J: TRBJ2-1
V: TRBV9
size: once
D: TRBD2
DNA: TGTGCCAGCAGCGTCAGGGAGCGGGAGGGCCATTCCGCTCGGTATGTCGATGAGCAGTTCTTC
CDR3: CASSVREREGHSARYVDEQFF

J: TRBJ2-7
V: TRBV5-1
size: .
D: .
DNA: TGCGCCAGCAGCCCGGATCACCCCACCGGGAACGAGCAGTACTTC
CDR3: CASSPDHPTGNEQYF

J: TRBJ2-3
V: TRBV29-1
size: .
D: .
DNA: TGCAGCGTTGAACAACGTATTGGTACTAGCACAGATACGCAGTATTTT
CDR3: CSVEQRIGTSTDTQYF

J: TRBJ1-5
V: TRBV12-3/TRBV12-4
size: .
D: .
DNA: TGTGCCAGCAGTCCCTATAGCAATCAGCCCCAGCATTTT
CDR3: CASSPYSNQPQHF

J: TRBJ1-6
V: TRBV18
size: .
D: .
DNA: TGTGCCAGCTCACCAGTGGCGGGGGAGGGGAATTCACCCCTCCACTTT
CDR3: CASSPVAGEGNSPLHF

J: TRBJ2-1
V: TRBV12-3/TRBV12-4
size: .
D: TRBD2
DNA: TGTGCCAGCAGGCTAGCGGGGTACAATGAGCAGTTCTTC
CDR3: CASRLAGYNEQFF

J: TRBJ2-1
V: TRBV5-1
size: .
D: TRBD2
DNA: TGCGCCAGCAGCAGGAGGGCCCCGAGTACTAGCGGGAGTAGCTACAATGAGCAGTTCTTC
CDR3: CASSRRAPSTSGSSYNEQFF

J: TRBJ2-5
V: TRBV3-1/TRBV3-2
size: .
D: TRBD2
DNA: TGTGCCAGCAGCCTCGCAGCCTGGACTAGCGGGACCCAGTACTTC
CDR3: CASSLAAWTSGTQYF

J: TRBJ2-2
V: TRBV9
size: .
D: .
DNA: TGTGCCAGCAGCGTAGTTGAGGCCGGGGAGCTGTTTTTT
CDR3: CASSVVEAGELFF

J: TRBJ2-1
V: TRBV9
size: .
D: TRBD2
DNA: TGTGCCAGCAGCGTAAAGCGGGAGGGCCCGGACAATGAGCAGTTCTTC
CDR3: CASSVKREGPDNEQFF

J: TRBJ1-5
V: TRBV11-2
size: once
D: .
DNA: TGTGCCAGCAGCCAAGGTGGGGGGGGGATTTTGCCCCAGCATTTT
CDR3: CASSQGGGGILPQHF

J: TRBJ2-1
V: TRBV10-2
size: .
D: TRBD2
DNA: TGCGCCAGCAGTGAGCCCGGACTAGCGGGCCAGTTCTTC
CDR3: CASSEPGLAGQFF

J: TRBJ2-3
V: TRBV6-6
size: .
D: .
DNA: TGTGCCAGCAGAATAGGCCCGGGGACAGATACGCAGTATTTT
CDR3: CASRIGPGTDTQYF